This is a list of T cell receptor beta chains from one sample in a study of beta chain features in type 1 diabetes. The table came from immunoSEQ multiplex PCR; TCRdb's copy has only in-frame clones and leaves some out. The table includes roughly 150,000 clones, about 9.1% detected once. Sequencing was done on a sample of central memory CD4+ T cells from blood. The receptor set was obtained from a young woman in good health. Both conserved end residues are part of each CDR3. The order of the fields is V gene, J gene, clone size, D gene, CDR3 protein, CDR3 DNA. D genes are given only for firm matches. The listing skips clone size in some rows; elsewhere it reads once, few, many or a size class.

V gene: TRBV29-1; J gene: TRBJ1-2; clone size: -; D gene: -; CDR3 protein: CSVVGTWGGGYTF; CDR3 DNA: TGCAGCGTCGTGGGGACGTGGGGGGGAGGCTACACCTTC
V gene: TRBV23-1; J gene: TRBJ1-1; clone size: few; D gene: TRBD1; CDR3 protein: CASSHSKFRLTGTTEAFF; CDR3 DNA: TGCGCCAGCAGTCACTCCAAATTTAGGCTGACAGGGACCACTGAAGCTTTCTTT
V gene: TRBV30; J gene: TRBJ2-7; clone size: few; D gene: TRBD2; CDR3 protein: CAWGGRGGTYEQYF; CDR3 DNA: TGTGCCTGGGGTGGGCGCGGGGGTACCTACGAGCAGTACTTC
V gene: TRBV27; J gene: TRBJ2-3; clone size: -; D gene: -; CDR3 protein: CASPLIAPSTDTQYF; CDR3 DNA: TGTGCCAGCCCCCTAATAGCCCCTAGCACAGATACGCAGTATTTT
V gene: TRBV4-3; J gene: TRBJ1-4; clone size: many; D gene: -; CDR3 protein: CASSQQRLSTNEKLFF; CDR3 DNA: TGCGCCAGCAGCCAGCAGCGTTTGTCAACTAATGAAAAACTGTTTTTT
V gene: TRBV6-6; J gene: TRBJ1-2; clone size: few; D gene: TRBD1; CDR3 protein: CASSPDRDNYGYTF; CDR3 DNA: TGTGCCAGCAGCCCGGACAGGGATAACTATGGCTACACCTTC
V gene: TRBV5-5; J gene: TRBJ2-7; clone size: few; D gene: TRBD1; CDR3 protein: CASSSGTVTYEQYF; CDR3 DNA: TGTGCCAGCAGCTCCGGGACAGTTACCTACGAGCAGTACTTC
V gene: TRBV9; J gene: TRBJ1-2; clone size: few; D gene: -; CDR3 protein: CASSEDSRRGYTF; CDR3 DNA: TGTGCCAGCAGCGAGGACAGCCGACGGGGCTACACCTTC
V gene: TRBV5-1; J gene: TRBJ1-1; clone size: -; D gene: -; CDR3 protein: CASSARSRGSGNTEAFF; CDR3 DNA: TGCGCCAGCAGCGCCAGGTCCCGGGGGAGCGGGAACACTGAAGCTTTCTTT
V gene: TRBV4-2; J gene: TRBJ2-1; clone size: -; D gene: TRBD2; CDR3 protein: CASSPTSGSPYNEQFF; CDR3 DNA: TGTGCCAGCAGCCCGACTAGCGGGAGTCCCTACAATGAGCAGTTCTTC
V gene: TRBV5-1; J gene: TRBJ1-3; clone size: -; D gene: TRBD1; CDR3 protein: CASSLQQGNGNTIYF; CDR3 DNA: TGCGCCAGCAGCTTGCAACAGGGGAACGGAAACACCATATATTTT
V gene: TRBV7-9; J gene: TRBJ1-2; clone size: -; D gene: TRBD1; CDR3 protein: CASSSETLGQSVYGYTF; CDR3 DNA: TGTGCCAGCAGCTCAGAAACCTTGGGACAGAGCGTCTATGGCTACACCTTC
V gene: TRBV10-2; J gene: TRBJ1-2; clone size: -; D gene: -; CDR3 protein: CASRTDSYGYTF; CDR3 DNA: TGCGCCAGCAGAACCGACAGCTATGGCTACACCTTC
V gene: TRBV27; J gene: TRBJ1-2; clone size: few; D gene: TRBD1; CDR3 protein: CASSSYSRDRALGYTF; CDR3 DNA: TGTGCCAGCAGTTCATATTCCCGGGACAGGGCTCTGGGCTACACCTTC
V gene: TRBV5-1; J gene: TRBJ2-7; clone size: few; D gene: -; CDR3 protein: CASSWGGGRSAAEQYF; CDR3 DNA: TGCGCCAGCAGCTGGGGGGGCGGGAGATCAGCGGCCGAGCAGTACTTC
V gene: TRBV5-1; J gene: TRBJ1-1; clone size: -; D gene: -; CDR3 protein: CASTWTTENTEAFF; CDR3 DNA: TGCGCCAGCACCTGGACAACCGAGAACACTGAAGCTTTCTTT
V gene: TRBV5-1; J gene: TRBJ2-3; clone size: -; D gene: TRBD2; CDR3 protein: CASSDLAGGNTDTQYF; CDR3 DNA: TGCGCCAGCAGCGATTTAGCGGGTGGAAACACAGATACGCAGTATTTT
V gene: TRBV18; J gene: TRBJ2-3; clone size: few; D gene: -; CDR3 protein: CASSPGASHTDTQYF; CDR3 DNA: TGTGCCAGCTCACCAGGAGCTAGCCACACAGATACGCAGTATTTT
V gene: TRBV30; J gene: TRBJ1-1; clone size: few; D gene: -; CDR3 protein: CAWSVIGRGLAHTEAFF; CDR3 DNA: TGTGCCTGGAGTGTTATCGGCAGAGGATTGGCGCACACTGAAGCTTTCTTT
V gene: TRBV6-5; J gene: TRBJ2-7; clone size: few; D gene: TRBD1; CDR3 protein: CASRGGQGHEQYF; CDR3 DNA: TGTGCCAGCAGAGGGGGACAGGGGCACGAGCAGTACTTC
V gene: TRBV7-3; J gene: TRBJ2-2; clone size: few; D gene: -; CDR3 protein: CASSLIGRAGELFF; CDR3 DNA: TGTGCCAGCAGCTTAATCGGCAGGGCCGGGGAGCTGTTTTTT
V gene: TRBV4-2; J gene: TRBJ2-1; clone size: few; D gene: TRBD2; CDR3 protein: CASEPGGGPPDEQFF; CDR3 DNA: TGTGCCAGCGAGCCGGGGGGGGGCCCTCCCGATGAGCAGTTCTTC
V gene: TRBV18; J gene: TRBJ2-6; clone size: many; D gene: TRBD1; CDR3 protein: CASSLGTGPLSGANVLTF; CDR3 DNA: TGTGCCAGCTCACTTGGGACAGGGCCCCTCTCTGGGGCCAACGTCCTGACTTTC
V gene: TRBV29-1; J gene: TRBJ2-7; clone size: many; D gene: -; CDR3 protein: CSVRVRSYEQYF; CDR3 DNA: TGCAGCGTACGAGTTCGGTCCTACGAGCAGTACTTC
V gene: TRBV5-1; J gene: TRBJ2-1; clone size: few; D gene: TRBD2; CDR3 protein: CASSPTLAGGGNEQFF; CDR3 DNA: TGCGCCAGCAGCCCAACTCTAGCGGGAGGGGGAAATGAGCAGTTCTTC
V gene: TRBV7-2; J gene: TRBJ2-3; clone size: few; D gene: TRBD1; CDR3 protein: CASSPQGQGKFGF; CDR3 DNA: TGTGCCAGCAGCCCTCAGGGACAGGGGAAATTCGGTTTT
V gene: TRBV4-1; J gene: TRBJ2-5; clone size: few; D gene: TRBD2; CDR3 protein: CASSPTGGPQETQYF; CDR3 DNA: TGCGCCAGCAGCCCGACGGGGGGGCCCCAAGAGACCCAGTACTTC
V gene: TRBV9; J gene: TRBJ2-4; clone size: few; D gene: TRBD2; CDR3 protein: CASSSSGGFNIQYF; CDR3 DNA: TGTGCCAGCAGCTCCAGCGGGGGGTTCAACATTCAGTACTTC
V gene: TRBV6-6; J gene: TRBJ1-6; clone size: few; D gene: -; CDR3 protein: CASSSRLTNSPLHF; CDR3 DNA: TGTGCCAGCAGTTCCCGACTGACTAATTCACCCCTCCACTTT
V gene: TRBV7-3; J gene: TRBJ2-2; clone size: few; D gene: TRBD2; CDR3 protein: CASSPAGGSVTGELFF; CDR3 DNA: TGTGCCAGCAGCCCGGCGGGGGGATCAGTCACCGGGGAGCTGTTTTTT
V gene: TRBV5-1; J gene: TRBJ2-3; clone size: few; D gene: -; CDR3 protein: CASSATTGTTDTQYF; CDR3 DNA: TGCGCCAGCAGCGCAACGACAGGAACCACAGATACGCAGTATTTT
V gene: TRBV18; J gene: TRBJ2-7; clone size: -; D gene: TRBD1; CDR3 protein: CASSPDREPYEQYF; CDR3 DNA: TGTGCCAGCTCTCCCGACAGGGAACCCTACGAGCAGTACTTC
V gene: TRBV18; J gene: TRBJ2-3; clone size: few; D gene: -; CDR3 protein: CASSPPQGRGTDTQYF; CDR3 DNA: TGTGCCAGCTCACCACCCCAGGGTCGGGGCACAGATACGCAGTATTTT
V gene: TRBV4-3; J gene: TRBJ2-2; clone size: -; D gene: -; CDR3 protein: CASSQEGGGWTGELFF; CDR3 DNA: TGCGCCAGCAGCCAAGAAGGGGGGGGATGGACCGGGGAGCTGTTTTTT
V gene: TRBV10-3; J gene: TRBJ2-5; clone size: few; D gene: TRBD2; CDR3 protein: CAISDSGRARETQYF; CDR3 DNA: TGTGCCATCAGTGATAGCGGGAGGGCCCGAGAGACCCAGTACTTC
V gene: TRBV2; J gene: TRBJ2-3; clone size: few; D gene: TRBD2; CDR3 protein: CASGGLAGADTQYF; CDR3 DNA: TGTGCCAGCGGGGGACTAGCGGGGGCAGATACGCAGTATTTT
V gene: TRBV5-1; J gene: TRBJ2-1; clone size: -; D gene: TRBD2; CDR3 protein: CASSLGLADNEQFF; CDR3 DNA: TGCGCCAGCAGCTTGGGCCTAGCGGACAATGAGCAGTTCTTC
V gene: TRBV11-2; J gene: TRBJ2-4; clone size: -; D gene: -; CDR3 protein: CASRRQTLSGNIQYF; CDR3 DNA: TGTGCCAGCCGCCGACAGACTCTATCAGGAAACATTCAGTACTTC
V gene: TRBV12-5; J gene: TRBJ2-1; clone size: -; D gene: -; CDR3 protein: CASGLGTASSYNEQFF; CDR3 DNA: TGTGCTAGTGGTTTGGGGACAGCGAGCTCCTACAATGAGCAGTTCTTC
V gene: TRBV5-1; J gene: TRBJ2-5; clone size: -; D gene: TRBD1; CDR3 protein: CASSLVRGVRQGATQETQYF; CDR3 DNA: TGCGCCAGCAGCTTGGTACGGGGAGTGCGGCAGGGGGCCACCCAAGAGACCCAGTACTTC
V gene: TRBV19; J gene: TRBJ2-7; clone size: once; D gene: -; CDR3 protein: CASSILGQGNEQYF; CDR3 DNA: TGTGCCAGTAGTATCCTCGGGCAGGGCAACGAGCAGTACTTC
V gene: TRBV7-2; J gene: TRBJ1-1; clone size: few; D gene: -; CDR3 protein: CASSLAQRGAFF; CDR3 DNA: TGTGCCAGCAGCTTAGCCCAAAGAGGGGCTTTCTTT
V gene: TRBV23-1; J gene: TRBJ2-7; clone size: few; D gene: -; CDR3 protein: CASSQSNPDTYEQYF; CDR3 DNA: TGCGCCAGCAGTCAATCCAATCCGGACACCTACGAGCAGTACTTC
V gene: TRBV28; J gene: TRBJ2-1; clone size: -; D gene: TRBD2; CDR3 protein: CASSTSGRQFF; CDR3 DNA: TGTGCCAGCAGTACTAGCGGGAGGCAGTTCTTC
V gene: TRBV4-1; J gene: TRBJ2-7; clone size: few; D gene: TRBD1; CDR3 protein: CASRSTGDREQYF; CDR3 DNA: TGCGCCAGCAGATCTACAGGGGATCGCGAGCAGTACTTC
V gene: TRBV2; J gene: TRBJ2-7; clone size: few; D gene: -; CDR3 protein: CASGRDTYEQYF; CDR3 DNA: TGTGCCAGCGGCCGGGACACCTACGAGCAGTACTTC
V gene: TRBV29-1; J gene: TRBJ2-7; clone size: few; D gene: TRBD2; CDR3 protein: CSAAASGKKYEQYF; CDR3 DNA: TGCAGCGCCGCCGCTAGCGGGAAGAAGTACGAGCAGTACTTC
V gene: TRBV19; J gene: TRBJ2-7; clone size: -; D gene: TRBD1; CDR3 protein: CASGDSRYEQYF; CDR3 DNA: TGTGCCAGTGGGGACAGCCGCTACGAGCAGTACTTC
V gene: TRBV28; J gene: TRBJ2-7; clone size: few; D gene: -; CDR3 protein: CASSFQNYEQYF; CDR3 DNA: TGTGCCAGCAGTTTTCAGAACTACGAGCAGTACTTC
V gene: TRBV7-9; J gene: TRBJ1-5; clone size: few; D gene: -; CDR3 protein: CASSLVQGNQPQHF; CDR3 DNA: TGTGCCAGCAGCTTAGTACAGGGCAATCAGCCCCAGCATTTT
V gene: TRBV30; J gene: TRBJ1-5; clone size: few; D gene: -; CDR3 protein: CAWSVKQGPLRNQPQHF; CDR3 DNA: TGTGCCTGGAGTGTCAAACAGGGTCCTTTGAGGAATCAGCCCCAGCATTTT
V gene: TRBV30; J gene: TRBJ2-7; clone size: medium-sized; D gene: TRBD1; CDR3 protein: CAWSARPQGAIVYEQYF; CDR3 DNA: TGTGCCTGGAGTGCACGACCCCAGGGGGCAATCGTCTACGAGCAGTACTTC
V gene: TRBV4-2; J gene: TRBJ2-1; clone size: many; D gene: -; CDR3 protein: CASSQSDPSNEQFF; CDR3 DNA: TGTGCCAGCAGCCAAAGCGATCCTAGCAATGAGCAGTTCTTC
V gene: TRBV7-9; J gene: TRBJ2-3; clone size: -; D gene: TRBD2; CDR3 protein: CASSDIAGATDTQYF; CDR3 DNA: TGTGCCAGCAGCGACATAGCGGGAGCTACAGATACGCAGTATTTT